One sample yielded the 22 T cell receptor beta chains listed below, sequenced in a study of T cells in tumors after PD-1 blockade. Produced via immunoSEQ multiplex PCR; TCRdb's table is partial and in-frame only. The table shows some 18,000 clones, with roughly 80% occurring only once. The sample consisted of PBMCs, taken after anti-PD-1 therapy. The receptors shown here come from a human donor with advanced basal cell or squamous cell carcinoma (not recorded which).

V and J are TRBV27 and TRBJ2-2; 9 nucleotides agree with TRBD1. CDR3 length equals 15 residues. The J segment lost 6 bases and the V segment lost 5 bases, leaving 7 bases of the junction unmatched. CDR1 is MNHEY and CDR2 is SMNVEV in the germline V gene (reference sequence). CDR3 sequence reads: CASSKGQGVAGELFF. The CDR3 DNA follows: TGTGCCAGCAGTAAGGGACAGGGCGTCGCCGGGGAGCTGTTTTTT.

This rearrangement joins TRBV28 to TRBJ2-1; 7 positions agree with TRBD2. Germline values: CDR1 MDHEN, CDR2 SYDVKM. This CDR3 region has 12 residues. V lost 3 bases and J lost 10; bases outside the gene matches: 3. The CDR3 DNA sequence: TGTGCCAGCAGTTTCGGGGGGAGGGAGCAGTTCTTC. Protein sequence: CASSFGGREQFF.

By share of the sample, this clone is medium-sized. The chain has TRBV25-1 and TRBJ1-6, with 7 bases fitting TRBD1. The CDR3 covers 13 residues. The germline V gene has CDR1 MGHDK and CDR2 SYGVNS. The J segment lost 9 bases and the V segment lost 8 bases, leaving 7 bases of the junction unmatched. DNA of the CDR3: TGTGCCAGCGCTCAAGGGGGCGGTTCACCCCTCCACTTT. It is translated as CASAQGGGSPLHF.

The chain uses TRBV24-1 and TRBJ1-5; 7 bases map to TRBD1. The CDR3 runs 17 residues. Losses at the gene ends were 3 bases for V and 5 bases for J; bases not matched to a gene: 12. From germline, CDR1 is KGHDR and CDR2 SFDVKD. CDR3 region: CATSDPAGGAVDQPQHF. CDR3 in DNA: TGTGCCACCAGTGATCCCGCAGGGGGTGCGGTGGATCAGCCCCAGCATTTT.

The chain is built from TRBV27 and TRBJ2-1; a possible D gene is TRBD2 (5 bases). The CDR3 length is 16 residues. Germline CDR1 MNHEY, CDR2 SMNVEV (reference sequence). V lost 4 bases to trimming and J lost 2 bases, with 15 bases between them. CDR3 loop: CASSSPWELAYNEQFF. The DNA of the CDR3 is TGTGCCAGCAGTTCCCCGTGGGAGTTAGCCTACAATGAGCAGTTCTTC.

In this sample, this clone turned up once. The V and J genes are TRBV6-6 and TRBJ2-5, with D possibly matching TRBD1 (5 bases). The CDR3 runs to 12 residues. Germline values: CDR1 MNHNY, CDR2 SVGAGI (reference sequence). With 6 bases removed from V and 6 bases from J, the gap between germline ends came to 11 bases. This CDR3 reads CASRSGIQTQYF. The CDR3 bases are TGTGCCAGCAGGTCAGGGATTCAGACCCAGTACTTC.

J is TRBJ2-1 and V is TRBV14; D is ambiguous. Germline CDR1 reads SGHDN; CDR2 reads FVKESK. Trimming stripped 4 bases from V and 0 bases from J, with 16 bases between. The CDR3 loop spans 17 amino acids. CDR3 residues: CASSPAAPIVSYNEQFF. As DNA, the CDR3 is TGTGCCAGCAGCCCGGCGGCGCCCATAGTCTCCTACAATGAGCAGTTCTTC.

This clone is a singleton in its sample. The rearrangement uses TRBV29-1 and TRBJ1-2; D not resolved. The CDR3 covers 12 residues. The ends were cut back, 1 base at V and 4 bases at J, with 7 bases in the middle. CDR1 is SQVTM, CDR2 ANQGSEA, per germline. CDR3 coding DNA: TGCAGCGTTGAAGGGTTGGTCTATGGCTACACCTTC. This encodes CSVEGLVYGYTF. The full variable domain, its missing parts supplied by reference TRBV29-1 and TRBJ1-2, is SAVISQKPSRDICQRGTSLTIQCQVDSQVTMMFWYRQQPGQSLTLIATANQGSEATYESGFVIDKFPISRPNLTFSTLTVSNMSPEDSSIYLCSVEGLVYGYTFGSGTRLTVV.

The chain uses TRBV6-6 and TRBJ2-1, with 8 bases identical to TRBD2. V was pared by 5 bases and J by 5 bases, with 8 bases of the junction left unmatched. This CDR3 region has 15 residues. Germline-derived CDR1 and CDR2 are MNHNY and SVGAGI (reference sequence). The CDR3 nucleotides read TGTGCCAGCAGTAGTCCCCCAGCGGGGGACAATGAGCAGTTCTTC. Translation gives CASSSPPAGDNEQFF.

The table lists this clone with a count of one. The chain is built from TRBV28 and TRBJ1-5; unclear D gene. Trimming took 5 bases from V and 1 from J, leaving 9 bases between them. CDR3 length: 14 residues. The germline gives CDR1 MDHEN, CDR2 SYDVKM. The CDR3 loop reads CASSPIMSNQPQHF. The CDR3 DNA reads TGTGCCAGCAGTCCCATTATGAGCAATCAGCCCCAGCATTTT.

The chain links TRBV10-2 to TRBJ2-1; no definite D call. Between the trimmed V and J ends, which lost 3 bases and 0 bases, there was a span of 15 bases. This CDR3 comprises 17 residues. Germline V gene data show CDR1 as WSHSY and CDR2 as SAAADI. CDR3 nucleotides: TGCGCCAGCAGTGACTATCCCTACTCGAGCTCCTACAATGAGCAGTTCTTC. It codes for CASSDYPYSSSYNEQFF.

The chain uses TRBV3-1 (or the pseudogene TRBV3-2) and TRBJ2-2; 8 bases align to TRBD2. V lost 4 bases to trimming and J lost 4 bases; unmatched junction nucleotides: 11. The CDR3 consists of 17 residues. Germline V gene sequence: CDR1 LGHDT, CDR2 YNNKEL (reference sequence). This chain's CDR3 is CASSPRLAGGPTGELFF. CDR3 nucleotide sequence: TGTGCCAGCAGCCCCAGATTGGCGGGGGGCCCCACCGGGGAGCTGTTTTTT.

The chain employs TRBV9 and TRBJ2-5; the D call may be TRBD1 or TRBD2 (5 bases each). This CDR3 has 14 amino acids. V lost 1 base and J lost 0, with 7 bases in between. CDR1 is SGDLS and CDR2 is YYNGEE in the germline V gene. The CDR3 sequence is CASSVWGNQETQYF. In nucleotides, the CDR3 is TGTGCCAGCAGCGTATGGGGGAACCAAGAGACCCAGTACTTC.

This clone was counted only a few times. The rearrangement uses TRBV5-1 and TRBJ2-1, with TRBD1 matching 11 bases. Trimming removed 7 bases from V and 6 bases from J; junction bases left unmatched: 6. The CDR3 sequence is 14 residues long. CDR1 is SGHRS, CDR2 YFSETQ, per germline. This CDR3 is CASEGQGAPNEQFF. DNA of the CDR3: TGCGCCAGCGAAGGACAGGGGGCGCCCAATGAGCAGTTCTTC. The entire variable domain, with the rest obtained from reference TRBV5-1 and TRBJ2-1, is as follows: KAGVTQTPRYLIKTRGQQVTLSCSPISGHRSVSWYQQTPGQGLQFLFEYFSETQRNKGNFPGRFSGRQFSNSRSEMNVSTLELGDSALYLCASEGQGAPNEQFFGPGTRLTVL.

CDR3: CASRDRAGDYEQYF. CDR3 nucleotide sequence: TGTGCCAGCAGAGACAGGGCAGGGGACTACGAGCAGTACTTC. The chain uses TRBV2 and TRBJ2-7; 7 bases map to TRBD1. Trimming cost V 6 bases and J 3 bases; bases outside gene matches: 8. Germline V gene sequence: CDR1 SNHLY, CDR2 FYNNEI. This CDR3 comprises 14 residues.

The table lists this clone with a count of one. The chain employs TRBV19 and TRBJ2-7, with D perhaps matching TRBD2 (6 bases). Trimming left V 3 bases short and J 0 bases short, with 9 bases between. This CDR3 contains 14 residues. The germline CDR1 and CDR2 sequences are LNHDA and SQIVND (reference sequence). The CDR3 reads CASSMGGSSYEQYF. The DNA for the CDR3 is TGTGCCAGTAGTATGGGGGGAAGCTCCTACGAGCAGTACTTC.

In its sample, this clone was seen once. The chain uses TRBV7-8 and TRBJ1-5; D unclear. The V end lost 2 bases, the J end lost 5 bases, and 13 bases lay between the germline ends. Germline lookup yields CDR1 SGHVS and CDR2 FQNEAQ. The CDR3 sequence is 15 residues long. The CDR3 DNA reads as TGTGCCAGCAGCTTACAGGACGGGCCGTATCAGCCCCAGCATTTT. This sequence encodes CASSLQDGPYQPQHF. Drawing the rest from reference TRBV7-8 and TRBJ1-5, the complete variable domain is GAGVSQSPRYKVAKRGQDVALRCDPISGHVSLFWYQQALGQGPEFLTYFQNEAQLDKSGLPSDRFFAERPEGSVSTLKIQRTQQEDSAVYLCASSLQDGPYQPQHFGDGTRLSIL.

The chain links TRBV6-5 to TRBJ1-4; 8 bases map to TRBD1. CDR1 and CDR2 (germline): MNHEY, SVGAGI. The length of the CDR3 is 14 residues. V was clipped by 0 bases and J by 8 bases; unmatched bases: 2. CDR3 amino acids: CASSYSNRGEKLFF. CDR3 DNA: TGTGCCAGCAGTTACTCGAACAGGGGGGAAAAACTGTTTTTT.

The chain couples TRBV5-4 to TRBJ2-3, with 11 bases aligning to TRBD2. V gave up 2 bases and J gave up 5 bases; unmatched junction bases: 7. The CDR3 is made up of 16 amino acids. Germline CDR1 SGHNT, CDR2 YYREEE (reference sequence). This chain's CDR3 is CASSFSTSGALDTQYF. As DNA, the CDR3 is TGTGCCAGCAGCTTCTCGACTAGCGGGGCGTTAGATACGCAGTATTTT.

This chain uses TRBV7-8 with TRBJ1-5, with a tentative D call TRBD1 (6 bases). Per the germline V gene, CDR1 is SGHVS and CDR2 is FQNEAQ. With 5 bases removed from V and 7 bases from J, the gap between germline ends came to 15 bases. The CDR3 runs to 14 residues. The CDR3 DNA reads as TGTGCCAGCAGCCTTTCAGGGGAACGACAGCCCCAGCATTTT. Its translation is CASSLSGERQPQHF.

V gene TRBV29-1 combines with J gene TRBJ2-7, with 11 bases lining up with TRBD1. J lost 2 bases, V lost 7 bases, and 13 bases had no gene match. CDR3 length: 16 residues. Germline V gives CDR1 SQVTM, CDR2 ANQGSEA. The CDR3 DNA reads TGCAGCGGCACTTATTGGACAGGGGGCCAGACCTACGAGCAGTACTTC. Amino acids: CSGTYWTGGQTYEQYF.

This clone was counted a few times. The rearrangement joins TRBV6-5 to TRBJ1-1; no firm D call. Trimming took 11 bases from V and 0 from J, leaving 10 bases between them. This CDR3 has 12 amino acids. Germline CDR1 MNHEY, CDR2 SVGAGI. The CDR3 protein is CAPTRVNTEAFF. For the CDR3, the DNA is TGTGCCCCGACGAGGGTGAACACTGAAGCTTTCTTT.